This TCR beta chain was recorded in a study of CD8+ T cells in alopecia areata. Study-level background: Patients received oral tofacitinib, 5 to 10 mg twice daily, for moderate-to-severe alopecia areata. People stayed on tofacitinib for 6 to 18 months, then stopped the drug for 6 months. Notes on the study in general: Under tofacitinib, fewer expanded CD8+ clones appeared among the top 100 scalp clones.

Treatment meaning: oral pan-JAK inhibitor, 5-10 mg twice daily. Regarding this clone: The antigen remains undetermined.

CDR1 is SGHNT and CDR2 is YYREEE in the germline V gene (reference sequence). With 2 bases removed from V and 1 base from J, the gap between germline ends came to 11 bases. This CDR3 has 15 amino acids. cDNA prepared by RNA extraction and subsequent reverse transcription served as the template for sequencing. Assay used: immunoSEQ multiplex PCR; TCRdb lists only in-frame clones, some missing. This sample yields about 76,000 clones, of which roughly 28% are seen a single time; 15% belongs to the top ten. V is TRBV5-4 and J is TRBJ2-3; D possibly corresponds to TRBD2 (5 bases). This sequence originates from a human donor with alopecia areata. This material consisted of CD8+ T cells sorted from blood, taken at week 4, from a patient treated with tofacitinib. The CDR3 loop is CASSLGTRGTDTQYF. Here the CDR3 DNA reads TGTGCCAGCAGCTTAGGAACTAGAGGCACAGATACGCAGTATTTT.